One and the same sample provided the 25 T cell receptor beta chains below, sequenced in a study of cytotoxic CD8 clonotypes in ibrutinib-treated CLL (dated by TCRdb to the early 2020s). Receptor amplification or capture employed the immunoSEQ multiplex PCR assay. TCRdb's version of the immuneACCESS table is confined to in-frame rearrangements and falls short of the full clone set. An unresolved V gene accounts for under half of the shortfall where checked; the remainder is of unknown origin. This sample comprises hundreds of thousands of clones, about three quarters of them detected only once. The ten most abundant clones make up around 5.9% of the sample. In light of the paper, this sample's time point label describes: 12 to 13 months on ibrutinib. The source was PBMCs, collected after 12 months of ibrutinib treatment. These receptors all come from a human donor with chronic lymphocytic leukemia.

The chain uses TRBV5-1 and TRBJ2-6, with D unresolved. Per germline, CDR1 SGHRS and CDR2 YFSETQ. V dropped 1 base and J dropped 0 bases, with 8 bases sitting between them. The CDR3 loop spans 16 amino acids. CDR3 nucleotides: TGCGCCAGCAGCTTGTTGGGGAACTCTGGGGCCAACGTCCTGACTTTC. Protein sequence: CASSLLGNSGANVLTF.

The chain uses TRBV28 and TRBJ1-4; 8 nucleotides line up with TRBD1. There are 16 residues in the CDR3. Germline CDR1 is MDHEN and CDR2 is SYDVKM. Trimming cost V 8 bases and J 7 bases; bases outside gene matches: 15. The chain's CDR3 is CASRPSLTGEGEKLFF. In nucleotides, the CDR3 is TGTGCCAGCCGCCCCTCTTTGACAGGGGAGGGTGAAAAACTGTTTTTT. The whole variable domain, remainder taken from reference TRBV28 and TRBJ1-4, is DVKVTQSSRYLVKRTGEKVFLECVQDMDHENMFWYRQDPGLGLRLIYFSYDVKMKEKGDIPEGYSVSREKKERFSLILESASTNQTSMYLCASRPSLTGEGEKLFFGSGTQLSVL.

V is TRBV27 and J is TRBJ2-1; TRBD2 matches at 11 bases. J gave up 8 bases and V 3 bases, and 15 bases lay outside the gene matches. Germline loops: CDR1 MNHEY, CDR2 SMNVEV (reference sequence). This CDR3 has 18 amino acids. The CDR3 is CASSFRVPTSGTLDEQFF. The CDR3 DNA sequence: TGTGCCAGCAGTTTCCGCGTACCGACTAGCGGGACTCTCGATGAGCAGTTCTTC.

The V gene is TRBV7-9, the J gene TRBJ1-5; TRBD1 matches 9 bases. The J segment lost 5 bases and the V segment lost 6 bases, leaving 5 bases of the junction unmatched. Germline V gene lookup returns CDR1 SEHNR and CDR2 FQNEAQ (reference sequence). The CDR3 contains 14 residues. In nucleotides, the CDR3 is TGTGCCAGCAGGTCGACAGGGGGGGATCAGCCCCAGCATTTT. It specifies CASRSTGGDQPQHF. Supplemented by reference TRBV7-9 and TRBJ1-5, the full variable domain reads DTGVSQNPRHKITKRGQNVTFRCDPISEHNRLYWYRQTLGQGPEFLTYFQNEAQLEKSRLLSDRFSAERPKGSFSTLEIQRTEQGDSAMYLCASRSTGGDQPQHFGDGTRLSIL.

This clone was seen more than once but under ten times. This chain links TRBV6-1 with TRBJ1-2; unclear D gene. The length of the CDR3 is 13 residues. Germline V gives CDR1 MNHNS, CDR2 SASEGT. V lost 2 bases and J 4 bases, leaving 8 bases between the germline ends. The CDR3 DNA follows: TGTGCCAGCAGTGAAACCAGTGGCTATGGCTACACCTTC. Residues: CASSETSGYGYTF.

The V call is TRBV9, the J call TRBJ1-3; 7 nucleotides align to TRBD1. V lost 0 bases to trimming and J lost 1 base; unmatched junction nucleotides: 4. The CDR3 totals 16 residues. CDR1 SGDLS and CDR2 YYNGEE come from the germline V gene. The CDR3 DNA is TGTGCCAGCAGCGTAGGGCAGGGGGTATCTGGAAACACCATATATTTT. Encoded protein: CASSVGQGVSGNTIYF.

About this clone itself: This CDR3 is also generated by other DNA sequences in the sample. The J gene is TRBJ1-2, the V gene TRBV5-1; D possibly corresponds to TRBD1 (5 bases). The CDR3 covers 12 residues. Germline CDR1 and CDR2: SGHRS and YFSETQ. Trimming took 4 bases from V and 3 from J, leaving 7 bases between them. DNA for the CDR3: TGCGCCAGCAGCCCGGGGGACTATGGCTACACCTTC. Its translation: CASSPGDYGYTF.

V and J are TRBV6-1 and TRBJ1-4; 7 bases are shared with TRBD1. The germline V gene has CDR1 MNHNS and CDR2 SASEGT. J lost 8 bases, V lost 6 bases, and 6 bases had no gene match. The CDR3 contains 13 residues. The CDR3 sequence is CASRRDRREKLFF. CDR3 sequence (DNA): TGTGCCAGCAGAAGGGACAGACGGGAAAAACTGTTTTTT.

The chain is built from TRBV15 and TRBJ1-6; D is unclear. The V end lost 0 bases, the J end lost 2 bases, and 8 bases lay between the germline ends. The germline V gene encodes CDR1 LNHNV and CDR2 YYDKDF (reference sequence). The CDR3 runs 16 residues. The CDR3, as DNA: TGTGCCACCAGCAGAGATCTGCGGACCTATAATTCACCCCTCCACTTT. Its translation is CATSRDLRTYNSPLHF.

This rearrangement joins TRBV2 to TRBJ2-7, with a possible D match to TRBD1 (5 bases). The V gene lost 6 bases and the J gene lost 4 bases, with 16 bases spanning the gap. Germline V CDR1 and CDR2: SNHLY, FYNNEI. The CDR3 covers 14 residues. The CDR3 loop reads CASRSPRTGYEQYF. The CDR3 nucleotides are TGTGCCAGCAGGTCCCCAAGAACAGGATACGAGCAGTACTTC.

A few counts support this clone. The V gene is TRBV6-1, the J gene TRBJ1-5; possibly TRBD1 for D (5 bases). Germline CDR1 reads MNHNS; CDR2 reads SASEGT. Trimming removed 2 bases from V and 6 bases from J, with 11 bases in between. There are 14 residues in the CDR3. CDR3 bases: TGTGCCAGCAGTGAATTCGCCGGGGGTCAGCCCCAGCATTTT. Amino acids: CASSEFAGGQPQHF.

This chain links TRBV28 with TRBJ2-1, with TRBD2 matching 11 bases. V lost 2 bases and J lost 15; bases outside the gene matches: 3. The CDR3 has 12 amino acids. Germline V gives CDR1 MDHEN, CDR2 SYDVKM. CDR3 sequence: CASSLLAGGGFF. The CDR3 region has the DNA TGTGCCAGCAGTTTACTAGCGGGAGGTGGGTTCTTC.

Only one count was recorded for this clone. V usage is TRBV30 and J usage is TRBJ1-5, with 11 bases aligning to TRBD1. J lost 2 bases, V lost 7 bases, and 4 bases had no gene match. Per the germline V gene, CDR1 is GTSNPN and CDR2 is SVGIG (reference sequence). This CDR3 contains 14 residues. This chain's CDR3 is CALDRGPGNQPQHF. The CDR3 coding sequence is TGTGCCTTGGACAGGGGGCCGGGCAATCAGCCCCAGCATTTT.

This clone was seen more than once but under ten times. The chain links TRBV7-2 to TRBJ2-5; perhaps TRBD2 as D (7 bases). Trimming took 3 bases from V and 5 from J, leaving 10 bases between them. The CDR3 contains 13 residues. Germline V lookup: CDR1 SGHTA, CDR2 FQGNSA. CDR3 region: CASSLGRGETQYF. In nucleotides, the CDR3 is TGTGCCAGCAGCTTGGGGAGGGGGGAGACCCAGTACTTC.

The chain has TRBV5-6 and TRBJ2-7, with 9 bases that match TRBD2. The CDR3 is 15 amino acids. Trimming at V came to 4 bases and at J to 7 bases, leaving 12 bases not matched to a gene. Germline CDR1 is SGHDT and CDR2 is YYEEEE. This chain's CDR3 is CASSKDGGRAGEQYF. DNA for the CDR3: TGTGCCAGCAGCAAGGACGGCGGGAGGGCGGGTGAGCAGTACTTC.

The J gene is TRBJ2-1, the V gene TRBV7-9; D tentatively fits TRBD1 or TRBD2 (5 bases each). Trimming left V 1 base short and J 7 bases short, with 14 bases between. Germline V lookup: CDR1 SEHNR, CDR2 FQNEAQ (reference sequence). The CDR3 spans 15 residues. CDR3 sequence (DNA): TGTGCCAGCAGCTTAGAAGGGACCCCGGGTAATGAGCAGTTCTTC. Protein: CASSLEGTPGNEQFF.

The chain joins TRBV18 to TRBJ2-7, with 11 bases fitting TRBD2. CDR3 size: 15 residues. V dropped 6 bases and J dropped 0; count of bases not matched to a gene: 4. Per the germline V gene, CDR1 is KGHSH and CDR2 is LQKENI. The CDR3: CASSVTSGSSYEQYF. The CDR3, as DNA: TGTGCCAGCTCCGTTACTAGCGGGAGCTCCTACGAGCAGTACTTC. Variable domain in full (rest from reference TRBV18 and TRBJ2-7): NAGVMQNPRHLVRRRGQEARLRCSPMKGHSHVYWYRQLPEEGLKFMVYLQKENIIDESGMPKERFSAEFPKEGPSILRIQQVVRGDSAAYFCASSVTSGSSYEQYFGPGTRLTVT.

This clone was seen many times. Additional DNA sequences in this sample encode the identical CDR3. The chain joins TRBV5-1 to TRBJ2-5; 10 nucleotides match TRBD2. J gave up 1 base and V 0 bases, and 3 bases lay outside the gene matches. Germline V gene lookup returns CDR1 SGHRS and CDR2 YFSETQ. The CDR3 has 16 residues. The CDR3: CASSLGPSGGQETQYF. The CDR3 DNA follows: TGCGCCAGCAGCTTGGGGCCTAGCGGGGGCCAAGAGACCCAGTACTTC.

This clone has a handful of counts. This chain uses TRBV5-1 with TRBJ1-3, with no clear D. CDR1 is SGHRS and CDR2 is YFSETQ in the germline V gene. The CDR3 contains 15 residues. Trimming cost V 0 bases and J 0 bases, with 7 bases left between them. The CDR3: CASSLDWGSGNTIYF. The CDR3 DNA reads TGCGCCAGCAGCTTGGATTGGGGCTCTGGAAACACCATATATTTT. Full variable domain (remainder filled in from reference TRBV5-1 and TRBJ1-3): KAGVTQTPRYLIKTRGQQVTLSCSPISGHRSVSWYQQTPGQGLQFLFEYFSETQRNKGNFPGRFSGRQFSNSRSEMNVSTLELGDSALYLCASSLDWGSGNTIYFGEGSWLTVV.

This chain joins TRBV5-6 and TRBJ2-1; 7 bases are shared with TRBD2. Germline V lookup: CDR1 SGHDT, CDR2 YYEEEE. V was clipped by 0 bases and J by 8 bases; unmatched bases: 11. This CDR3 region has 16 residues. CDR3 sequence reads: CASSLVAGLTRDEQFF. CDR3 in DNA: TGTGCCAGCAGCTTGGTGGCGGGACTAACTAGAGATGAGCAGTTCTTC.

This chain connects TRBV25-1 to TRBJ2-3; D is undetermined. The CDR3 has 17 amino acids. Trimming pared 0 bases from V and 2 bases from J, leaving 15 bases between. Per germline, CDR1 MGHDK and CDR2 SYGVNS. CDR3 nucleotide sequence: TGTGCCAGCAGTGAATATAGGCCAGCCCGGAACACAGATACGCAGTATTTT. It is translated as CASSEYRPARNTDTQYF.

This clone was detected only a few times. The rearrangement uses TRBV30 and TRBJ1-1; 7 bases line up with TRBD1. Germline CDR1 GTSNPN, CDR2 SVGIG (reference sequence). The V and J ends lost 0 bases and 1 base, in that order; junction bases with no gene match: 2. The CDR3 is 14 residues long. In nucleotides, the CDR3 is TGTGCCTGGAGTGTCTGGGACAGGAACACTGAAGCTTTCTTT. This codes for CAWSVWDRNTEAFF. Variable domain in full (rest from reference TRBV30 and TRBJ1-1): SQTIHQWPATLVQPVGSPLSLECTVEGTSNPNLYWYRQAAGRGLQLLFYSVGIGQISSEVPQNLSASRPQDRQFILSSKKLLLSDSGFYLCAWSVWDRNTEAFFGQGTRLTVV.

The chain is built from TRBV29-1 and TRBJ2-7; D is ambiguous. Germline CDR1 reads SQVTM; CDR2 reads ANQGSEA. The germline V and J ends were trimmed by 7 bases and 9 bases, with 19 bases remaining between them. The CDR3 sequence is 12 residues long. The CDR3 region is CSGRGVNTGQYF. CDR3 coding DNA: TGCAGCGGCCGCGGCGTCAATACGGGGCAGTACTTC.

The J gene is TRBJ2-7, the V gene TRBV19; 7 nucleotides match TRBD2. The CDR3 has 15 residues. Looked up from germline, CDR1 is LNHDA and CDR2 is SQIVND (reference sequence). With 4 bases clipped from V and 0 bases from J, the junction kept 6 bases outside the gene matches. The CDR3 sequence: CASSNGGGSSYEQYF. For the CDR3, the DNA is TGTGCCAGTAGTAATGGGGGGGGAAGCTCCTACGAGCAGTACTTC.

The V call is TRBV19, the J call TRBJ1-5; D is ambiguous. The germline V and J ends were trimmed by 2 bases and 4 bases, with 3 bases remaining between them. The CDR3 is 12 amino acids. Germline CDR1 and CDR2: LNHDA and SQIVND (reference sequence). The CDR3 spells CASSIRNQPQHF. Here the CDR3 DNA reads TGTGCCAGTAGTATACGGAATCAGCCCCAGCATTTT.